The 14 T cell receptor beta chains given below trace back to one sample, sequenced in a study of shared clonotypes between healthy human individuals. Assay used: immunoSEQ multiplex PCR; TCRdb lists only in-frame clones, some missing. The sample lists about 1 million clones, roughly 80% occurring once. Sequencing was done on a sample of memory CD4+ T cells sorted from blood. The subset denotes: CD45RA-negative fraction. The source is a man between 18 and 35 years old in good health.

This clone was observed at least ten times. The chain combines TRBV6-4 with TRBJ2-2, with D unclear. The germline V and J ends were trimmed by 6 bases and 5 bases, with 16 bases remaining between them. The CDR3 runs to 15 residues. Germline V gene data show CDR1 as MRHNA and CDR2 as SNTAGT. Written as DNA, the CDR3 is TGTGCCAGCAGCCTCTATGGAAGTGGGACCGGGGAGCTGTTTTTT. It encodes CASSLYGSGTGELFF.

The chain is built from TRBV15 and TRBJ2-5; TRBD1 is a possible D gene (5 bases). The V gene's germline CDR1 is LNHNV and CDR2 YYDKDF (reference sequence). This CDR3 is built from 17 residues. V was trimmed by 0 bases and J by 5 bases, leaving 19 bases between them. The CDR3 region is CATSRDKRQPSRETQYF. CDR3 sequence (DNA): TGTGCCACCAGCAGAGATAAAAGACAGCCTTCTAGGGAGACCCAGTACTTC.

This chain links TRBV28 with TRBJ2-5; 8 positions agree with TRBD1. Germline lookup yields CDR1 MDHEN and CDR2 SYDVKM. This CDR3 comprises 14 residues. The V segment lost 5 bases and the J segment 5 bases; nucleotides outside the gene matches: 7. The CDR3 nucleotides read TGTGCCAGCAGTGCGCCCAGGGGGCCCGAGACCCAGTACTTC. Amino acid sequence: CASSAPRGPETQYF.

This clone was detected a few times. The sample carries other DNA sequences with the same CDR3. This chain connects TRBV5-1 to TRBJ1-1; possibly TRBD1 for D (6 bases). This CDR3 is 14 amino acids long. The V gene's germline CDR1 is SGHRS and CDR2 YFSETQ. With 0 bases removed from V and 4 bases from J, the gap between germline ends came to 10 bases. The CDR3 loop is CASSLDRGGTEAFF. DNA for the CDR3: TGCGCCAGCAGCTTGGATCGAGGGGGCACTGAAGCTTTCTTT.

V usage is TRBV2 and J usage is TRBJ1-4; 9 nucleotides align to TRBD1. The CDR3 consists of 14 residues. Trimming took 7 bases from V and 4 from J; bases not matched to a gene: 4. Germline values: CDR1 SNHLY, CDR2 FYNNEI. The CDR3 loop reads CASNPDRGNEKLFF. The DNA of the CDR3 is TGTGCCAGCAACCCGGACAGGGGTAATGAAAAACTGTTTTTT.

This clone has a handful of counts. The V gene is TRBV27, the J gene TRBJ2-7, with 11 positions matching TRBD2. The germline CDR1 and CDR2 sequences are MNHEY and SMNVEV (reference sequence). Unmatched junction bases numbered 9, after V lost 4 bases and J lost 1 base. The CDR3 totals 17 residues. The CDR3 spells CASSSFSGRARSYEQYF. In DNA form, the CDR3 reads TGTGCCAGCAGTTCTTTTAGCGGGAGGGCCAGGTCCTACGAGCAGTACTTC.

This clone was counted a few times. The rearrangement joins TRBV9 to TRBJ2-3; possible D gene TRBD2, 6 bases. The germline CDR1 and CDR2 sequences are SGDLS and YYNGEE. The CDR3 sequence is 16 residues long. V was cut by 4 bases and J by 0 bases, with 15 bases left in between. The CDR3 protein is CASSTRLDLSTDTQYF. The CDR3 nucleotides are TGTGCCAGCAGCACACGACTAGACCTTAGCACAGATACGCAGTATTTT.

The chain links TRBV19 to TRBJ2-1, with 11 nucleotides matching TRBD2. Germline CDR1 and CDR2: LNHDA and SQIVND (reference sequence). CDR3 length: 18 residues. The J segment lost 0 bases and the V segment lost 6 bases, leaving 10 bases of the junction unmatched. The CDR3 region has the DNA TGTGCCAGTAGCGCCGGGACTAGCGGCCTGAGCTCCTACAATGAGCAGTTCTTC. Protein: CASSAGTSGLSSYNEQFF.

The CDR3 coding sequence is TGCGCCAGCAGCCAAACCCCTGGGCTAGCGGCGGTCGAAAACATTCAGTACTTC. Translating it yields CASSQTPGLAAVENIQYF. The V gene is TRBV4-1, the J gene TRBJ2-4; 7 nucleotides match TRBD2. The CDR3 is 18 amino acids. Germline CDR1 MGHRA, CDR2 YSYEKL. V lost 2 bases and J lost 5; bases outside the gene matches: 15.

V usage is TRBV2 and J usage is TRBJ2-1; 14 bases align to TRBD2. J lost 8 bases, V lost 6 bases, and 9 bases had no gene match. CDR3 length: 16 residues. CDR1 and CDR2 (germline): SNHLY, FYNNEI. The CDR3 protein is CASRRGLAGGVDEQFF. DNA for the CDR3: TGTGCCAGCAGGCGCGGACTAGCGGGGGGTGTGGATGAGCAGTTCTTC.

J is TRBJ2-7 and V is TRBV7-9; D possibly corresponds to TRBD2 (5 bases). Trimming left V 1 base short and J 4 bases short, with 11 bases between. The CDR3 contains 14 residues. Germline CDR1 SEHNR, CDR2 FQNEAQ (reference sequence). CDR3 sequence: CASSLEISGYEQYF. For the CDR3, the DNA is TGTGCCAGCAGCTTAGAGATCTCGGGATACGAGCAGTACTTC.

The chain's CDR3 is CASSLTLAGDSYEQYF. The CDR3 DNA sequence: TGCGCCAGCAGCCTGACACTAGCGGGGGACTCCTACGAGCAGTACTTC. The chain uses TRBV4-1 and TRBJ2-7; TRBD2 aligns across 11 bases. The CDR3 sequence is 16 residues long. Germline CDR1 MGHRA, CDR2 YSYEKL. V shed 4 bases and J 0 bases; nucleotides not matched to a gene: 5.

This clone turned up a few times. The V call is TRBV11-2, the J call TRBJ1-5; the D is unclear. This CDR3 is 15 amino acids long. The V end was cut by 5 bases, the J end by 0 bases, with 11 bases between. Per the germline V gene, CDR1 is SGHAT and CDR2 is FQNNGV. CDR3 sequence: CASSVSRDSNQPQHF. CDR3 coding DNA: TGTGCCAGCAGCGTCTCTCGAGATAGCAATCAGCCCCAGCATTTT. The full variable domain, completed using reference TRBV11-2 and TRBJ1-5, is EAGVAQSPRYKIIEKRQSVAFWCNPISGHATLYWYQQILGQGPKLLIQFQNNGVVDDSQLPKDRFSAERLKGVDSTLKIQPAKLEDSAVYLCASSVSRDSNQPQHFGDGTRLSIL.

The chain recombines TRBV5-4 with TRBJ2-3; no definite D call. The CDR3 loop spans 13 amino acids. The germline V gene encodes CDR1 SGHNT and CDR2 YYREEE (reference sequence). V shed 4 bases and J shed 2 bases, with 8 bases lying between them. The CDR3 nucleotides read TGTGCCAGCAGCCACCCCCACACAGATACGCAGTATTTT. Its protein is CASSHPHTDTQYF.